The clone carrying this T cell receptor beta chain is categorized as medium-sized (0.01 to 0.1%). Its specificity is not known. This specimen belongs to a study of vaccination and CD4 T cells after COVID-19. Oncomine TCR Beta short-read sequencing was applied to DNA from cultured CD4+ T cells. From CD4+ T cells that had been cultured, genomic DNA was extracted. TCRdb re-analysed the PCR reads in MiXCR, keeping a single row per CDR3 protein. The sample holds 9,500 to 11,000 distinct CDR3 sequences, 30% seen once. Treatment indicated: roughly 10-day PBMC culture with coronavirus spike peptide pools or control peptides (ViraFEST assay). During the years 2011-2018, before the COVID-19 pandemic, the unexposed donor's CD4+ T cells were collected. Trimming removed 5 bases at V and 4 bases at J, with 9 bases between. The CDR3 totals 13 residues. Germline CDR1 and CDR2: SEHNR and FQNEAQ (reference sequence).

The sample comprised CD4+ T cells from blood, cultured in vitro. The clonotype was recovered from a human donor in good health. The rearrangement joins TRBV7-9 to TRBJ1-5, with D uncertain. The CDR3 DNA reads TGTGCCAGCAGCGACATACCAAATCAGCCCCAGCATTTT. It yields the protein CASSDIPNQPQHF. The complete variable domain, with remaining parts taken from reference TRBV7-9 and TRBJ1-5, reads DTGVSQNPRHKITKRGQNVTFRCDPISEHNRLYWYRQTLGQGPEFLTYFQNEAQLEKSRLLSDRFSAERPKGSFSTLEIQRTEQGDSAMYLCASSDIPNQPQHFGDGTRLSIL.